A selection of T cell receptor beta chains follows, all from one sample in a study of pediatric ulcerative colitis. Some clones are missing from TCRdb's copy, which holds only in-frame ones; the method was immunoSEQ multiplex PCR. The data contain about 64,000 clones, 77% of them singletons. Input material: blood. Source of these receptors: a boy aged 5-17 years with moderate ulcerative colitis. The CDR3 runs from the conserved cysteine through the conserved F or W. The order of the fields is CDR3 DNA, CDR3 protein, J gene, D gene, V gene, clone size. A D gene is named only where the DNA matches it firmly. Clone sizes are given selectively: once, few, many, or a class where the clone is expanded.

CDR3nt: TGTGCCTGGAGTAGGGGGCAGGTCACTGAAGCTTTCTTT
CDR3aa: CAWSRGQVTEAFF
j_gene: TRBJ1-1
d_gene: TRBD1
v_gene: TRBV30
abundance: -

CDR3nt: TGTGCCAGCGCAGGAGCTGCCTACGAGCAGTACTTC
CDR3aa: CASAGAAYEQYF
j_gene: TRBJ2-7
d_gene: -
v_gene: TRBV2
abundance: -

CDR3nt: TGCGCCAGCAGCGGTCCAGGGGACTATGGCTACACCTTC
CDR3aa: CASSGPGDYGYTF
j_gene: TRBJ1-2
d_gene: -
v_gene: TRBV5-1
abundance: -

CDR3nt: TGTGCCAGCAGCCCTCAGCCGGGACAACTGAACACTGAAGCTTTCTTT
CDR3aa: CASSPQPGQLNTEAFF
j_gene: TRBJ1-1
d_gene: -
v_gene: TRBV9
abundance: -

CDR3nt: TGTGCCAGCGGATTAGCGGGAGAGGGCGATGAGCAGTTCTTC
CDR3aa: CASGLAGEGDEQFF
j_gene: TRBJ2-1
d_gene: TRBD2
v_gene: TRBV7-6
abundance: -

CDR3nt: TGTGCCAGCAGCTGGGAATCTGTCGGGGTAAACACCGGGGAGCTGTTTTTT
CDR3aa: CASSWESVGVNTGELFF
j_gene: TRBJ2-2
d_gene: -
v_gene: TRBV5-6
abundance: -

CDR3nt: TGTGCCAGCAGCACTAAACAAGGCTCACCCCTCCACTTT
CDR3aa: CASSTKQGSPLHF
j_gene: TRBJ1-6
d_gene: -
v_gene: TRBV5-6
abundance: -

CDR3nt: TGTGCCAGCAGCTCCACAGGGGGCGGTTACGAGCAGTACTTC
CDR3aa: CASSSTGGGYEQYF
j_gene: TRBJ2-7
d_gene: TRBD1
v_gene: TRBV11-3
abundance: once

CDR3nt: TGTGCCAGCAGTTACTCGGGATACACCGGGGAGCTGTTTTTT
CDR3aa: CASSYSGYTGELFF
j_gene: TRBJ2-2
d_gene: -
v_gene: TRBV6-6
abundance: -